Each of the 10 T cell receptor beta chains below was sequenced from the same sample in a study of T cell responses to AZD1222 COVID-19 vaccine. The assay was immunoSEQ multiplex PCR, and TCRdb's table has in-frame clones only and misses some. Found here are approximately 150,000 clones, roughly 90% of them singletons; the top ten hold 1.5% to 2%. The sequences come from peripheral blood, collected 28 days after the second AZD1222 dose. These receptors originate from an adult who received the AZD1222 COVID-19 vaccine.

The chain carries TRBV10-3 and TRBJ2-7; D remains unclear. Germline lookup yields CDR1 ENHRY and CDR2 SYGVKD. V lost 4 bases to trimming and J lost 3 bases, with 10 bases between them. CDR3 size: 13 residues. The CDR3 protein is CAISVSKDYEQYV. The DNA of the CDR3 is TGTGCCATCAGTGTTAGTAAGGACTACGAGCAGTACGTC.

The genes are TRBV2 and TRBJ2-3, with D unresolved. CDR1 and CDR2 from the germline V gene are SNHLY and FYNNEI. V was trimmed by 8 bases and J by 3 bases, leaving 12 bases between them. The CDR3 is made up of 13 amino acids. CDR3 in DNA: TGTGCCAGCTCCCATGACCAGACAGATACGCAGTATTTT. Translation gives CASSHDQTDTQYF.

This chain uses TRBV9 with TRBJ1-1; TRBD1 is a possible D gene (6 bases). Germline V gene sequence: CDR1 SGDLS, CDR2 YYNGEE. V lost 0 bases to trimming and J lost 5 bases, with 17 bases between them. This CDR3 region has 16 residues. In DNA, the CDR3 is TGTGCCAGCAGCGTAGAAGCAGGGGTAGGATTGACTGAAGCTTTCTTT. Amino acids: CASSVEAGVGLTEAFF. Full variable domain (missing parts from reference TRBV9 and TRBJ1-1): DSGVTQTPKHLITATGQRVTLRCSPRSGDLSVYWYQQSLDQGLQFLIQYYNGEERAKGNILERFSAQQFPDLHSELNLSSLELGDSALYFCASSVEAGVGLTEAFFGQGTRLTVV.

This clone was detected once. The genes are TRBV10-3 and TRBJ2-7; 7 nucleotides match TRBD2. Trimming at V came to 6 bases and at J to 5 bases, leaving 10 bases not matched to a gene. CDR1 is ENHRY and CDR2 is SYGVKD in the germline V gene. The CDR3 sequence is 14 residues long. The CDR3 region has the DNA TGTGCCATCAGACCCCTAGCGGCCCTGGACGAGCAGTACTTC. It codes for CAIRPLAALDEQYF.

The V call is TRBV10-3, the J call TRBJ2-3; D may be TRBD2 (6 bases). The V gene's germline CDR1 is ENHRY and CDR2 SYGVKD. The CDR3 runs 15 residues. Trimming took off 2 bases at V and 1 base at J, with 10 bases between the two ends. This CDR3 is CAISEGGQGTDTQYF. CDR3 DNA: TGTGCCATCAGTGAGGGAGGGCAGGGCACAGATACGCAGTATTTT.

This chain joins TRBV6-5 and TRBJ1-3; weak D call: TRBD1 (6 bases). The CDR3 extends over 15 amino acids. Germline V gives CDR1 MNHEY, CDR2 SVGAGI. Trimming cost V 8 bases and J 4 bases, with 18 bases left between them. The CDR3 sequence is CASGRGAPSGNTIYF. CDR3 coding DNA: TGTGCCAGCGGGAGGGGGGCGCCCTCGGGAAACACCATATATTTT.

This clone was counted a single time. J is TRBJ2-3 and V is TRBV4-3; D unresolved. Trimming removed 0 bases from V and 6 bases from J, with 13 bases in between. The CDR3 spans 15 residues. Germline V lookup: CDR1 LGHNA, CDR2 YSLEER. CDR3 sequence (DNA): TGCGCCAGCAGCCAAGATCGAGGACCGCAGGATACGCAGTATTTT. This sequence encodes CASSQDRGPQDTQYF.

This chain joins TRBV12-3 or TRBV12-4 and TRBJ1-3; no definite D call. The CDR3 extends over 13 amino acids. V shed 6 bases and J shed 0 bases, with 6 bases lying between them. The DNA of the CDR3 is TGTGCCAGCAGACCGGCCTCTGGAAACACCATATATTTT. Translated, it gives CASRPASGNTIYF.

The chain joins TRBV10-3 to TRBJ2-7; TRBD1 aligns across 9 bases. Germline V gives CDR1 ENHRY, CDR2 SYGVKD. The V and J ends lost 6 bases and 4 bases, in that order; junction bases with no gene match: 10. The CDR3 length is 15 residues. The CDR3 DNA reads TGTGCCATCAGCGACCTTCTGGGACAGGGTTACGAGCAGTACTTC. Translated: CAISDLLGQGYEQYF.

This rearrangement joins TRBV19 to TRBJ1-2, with D maybe TRBD1 (5 bases). Trimming removed 1 base at V and 6 bases at J, with 12 bases between. Germline V gives CDR1 LNHDA, CDR2 SQIVND (reference sequence). This CDR3 comprises 14 residues. The CDR3 DNA is TGTGCCAGTAGTATAGTGGTCCAGGGAGATGGCTACACCTTC. It yields the protein CASSIVVQGDGYTF.